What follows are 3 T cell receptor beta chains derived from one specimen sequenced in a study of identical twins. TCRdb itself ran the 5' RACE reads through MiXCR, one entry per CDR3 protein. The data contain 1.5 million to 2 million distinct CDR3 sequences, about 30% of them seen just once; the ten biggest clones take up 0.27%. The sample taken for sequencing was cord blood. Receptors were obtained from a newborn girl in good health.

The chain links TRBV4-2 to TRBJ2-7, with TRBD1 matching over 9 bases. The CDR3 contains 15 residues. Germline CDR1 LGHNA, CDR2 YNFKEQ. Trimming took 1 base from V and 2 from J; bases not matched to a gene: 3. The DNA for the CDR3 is TGTGCCAGCAGCCAAGGACAGGGGGGAACCTACGAGCAGTACTTC. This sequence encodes CASSQGQGGTYEQYF.

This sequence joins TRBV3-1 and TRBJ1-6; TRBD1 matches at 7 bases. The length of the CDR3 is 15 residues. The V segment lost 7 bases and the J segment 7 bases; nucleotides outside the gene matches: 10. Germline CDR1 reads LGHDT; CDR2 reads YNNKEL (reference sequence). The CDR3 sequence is CASILQGTKNSPLHF. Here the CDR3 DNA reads TGTGCCAGCATCCTACAGGGGACGAAAAATTCACCCCTCCACTTT.

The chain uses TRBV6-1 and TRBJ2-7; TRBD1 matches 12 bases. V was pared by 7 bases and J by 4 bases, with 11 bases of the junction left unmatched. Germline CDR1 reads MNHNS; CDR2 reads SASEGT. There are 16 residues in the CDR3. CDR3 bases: TGTGCCAGCACCGACCAGGGACAGGGGGCTGGTTACGAGCAGTACTTC. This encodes CASTDQGQGAGYEQYF.